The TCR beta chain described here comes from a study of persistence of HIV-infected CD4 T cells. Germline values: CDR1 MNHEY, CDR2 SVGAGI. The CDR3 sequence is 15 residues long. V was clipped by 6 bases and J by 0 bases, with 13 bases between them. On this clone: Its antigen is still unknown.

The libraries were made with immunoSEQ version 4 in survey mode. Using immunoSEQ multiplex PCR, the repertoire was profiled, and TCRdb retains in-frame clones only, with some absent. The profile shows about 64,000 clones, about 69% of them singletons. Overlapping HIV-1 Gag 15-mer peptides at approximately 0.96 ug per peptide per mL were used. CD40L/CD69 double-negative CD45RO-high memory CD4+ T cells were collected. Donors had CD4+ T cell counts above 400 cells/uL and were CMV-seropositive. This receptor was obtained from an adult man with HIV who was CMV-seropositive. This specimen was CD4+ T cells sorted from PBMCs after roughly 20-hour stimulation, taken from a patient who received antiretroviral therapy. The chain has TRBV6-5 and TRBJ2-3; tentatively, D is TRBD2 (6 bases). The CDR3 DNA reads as TGTGCCAGCAGGGGTCGGGACTCGAGCACAGATACGCAGTATTTT. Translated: CASRGRDSSTDTQYF.